The clone carrying this TCR beta chain was found a few times. Its specificity is unknown. These data originate in a study of T cell responses to AZD1222 COVID-19 vaccine. Study context: Investigators merged groups given second doses at roughly 4 or roughly 12 weeks.

CDR1 is MDHEN and CDR2 is SYDVKM in the germline V gene. Trimming cost V 10 bases and J 0 bases, with 13 bases left between them. The CDR3 has 13 amino acids. Libraries were prepared by immunoSEQ multiplex PCR; TCRdb keeps only in-frame clonotypes and omits some of them. Of 95,000 to 150,000 clones listed, around 93% were seen once; the top ten hold 13% to 15%. Overall study results and limits: Spike-specific TCR breadth and depth grew following two AZD1222 doses. Donors were mostly white British, more females; clonal diversity possibly underestimated.

The chain is built from TRBV28 and TRBJ2-7, with D perhaps TRBD2 (5 bases). This specimen was peripheral blood, taken on day 0 of AZD1222 vaccination. The sequence derives from an adult in good health. The CDR3 protein is CATRGGFSYEQYF. In DNA, the CDR3 is TGTGCCACCCGAGGCGGGTTCTCCTACGAGCAGTACTTC.